The 13 T cell receptor beta chains presented below share a single source sample, sequenced in a study of blood T cell repertoires in COVID-19. Clones were sequenced by immunoSEQ multiplex PCR, and TCRdb holds only the in-frame ones, with some missing. The sample holds around 140,000 clones, around 89% seen once. The source material was peripheral blood. The source of these receptors is a man in his forties or fifties with active or convalescent COVID-19.

The chain uses TRBV27 and TRBJ2-7; 9 bases fit TRBD1. J was trimmed by 10 bases and V by 3 bases; bases with no gene match: 7. Germline CDR1 MNHEY, CDR2 SMNVEV (reference sequence). The CDR3 runs to 13 residues. The CDR3 region has the DNA TGTGCCAGCAGTTTGGGTACAGGGGGCGGACAGTACTTC. As protein: CASSLGTGGGQYF.

V gene TRBV20-1 combines with J gene TRBJ2-7, with unresolved D. V gave up 4 bases and J gave up 5 bases, with 9 bases separating them. Germline values: CDR1 DFQATT, CDR2 SNEGSKA (reference sequence). This CDR3 comprises 11 residues. The CDR3 DNA sequence: TGCAGTGCTACCAGTTACAACGAGCAGTACTTC. It specifies CSATSYNEQYF.

V usage is TRBV27 and J usage is TRBJ2-7; the D is unclear. The CDR3 length is 15 residues. Germline V lookup: CDR1 MNHEY, CDR2 SMNVEV (reference sequence). The V end lost 6 bases, the J end lost 1 base, and 16 bases lay between the germline ends. The CDR3 loop is CASSLGPTQSYEQYF. CDR3 bases: TGTGCCAGCAGCTTAGGGCCGACCCAGTCCTACGAGCAGTACTTC.

This sequence joins TRBV5-4 and TRBJ2-1, with D unclear. Trimming pared 2 bases from V and 3 bases from J, leaving 12 bases between. This CDR3 region has 15 residues. CDR1 and CDR2 from the germline V gene are SGHNT and YYREEE (reference sequence). CDR3 sequence reads: CASSFSSDHYNEQFF. The CDR3 region has the DNA TGTGCCAGCAGCTTTTCGAGCGACCACTACAATGAGCAGTTCTTC.

The J gene is TRBJ1-4, the V gene TRBV28; TRBD1 is a possible D gene (6 bases). The germline CDR1 and CDR2 sequences are MDHEN and SYDVKM. There are 16 residues in the CDR3. V shed 5 bases and J shed 6 bases, with 19 bases lying between them. CDR3 DNA sequence: TGTGCCAGCAGTGTCCTACAGGGTGGTCTAGATGAAAAACTGTTTTTT. The encoded protein is CASSVLQGGLDEKLFF.

The sample holds a few counts of this clone. The V and J genes are TRBV18 and TRBJ1-2; 7 bases are shared with TRBD1. Germline V gene data show CDR1 as KGHSH and CDR2 as LQKENI. V dropped 2 bases and J dropped 4; count of bases not matched to a gene: 4. The CDR3 totals 14 residues. The DNA of the CDR3 is TGTGCCAGCTCACCAGGGGACAGCCTCTATGGCTACACCTTC. Amino acid sequence: CASSPGDSLYGYTF.

The chain recombines TRBV19 with TRBJ2-4; TRBD2 matches at 10 bases. Unmatched junction bases numbered 10, after V lost 5 bases and J lost 6 bases. The CDR3 totals 16 residues. Germline CDR1 and CDR2: LNHDA and SQIVND (reference sequence). As DNA, the CDR3 is TGTGCCAGTAGTCAAAGGTTAGCGGGGGGACTAAACATTCAGTACTTC. Its translation is CASSQRLAGGLNIQYF.

The V call is TRBV9, the J call TRBJ2-6, with TRBD2 matching 8 bases. The V segment lost 0 bases and the J segment 0 bases; nucleotides outside the gene matches: 8. Germline V gene lookup returns CDR1 SGDLS and CDR2 YYNGEE. CDR3 length equals 19 residues. The CDR3 reads CASSVGIAGGRSGANVLTF. CDR3 nucleotide sequence: TGTGCCAGCAGCGTAGGGATCGCGGGGGGACGCTCTGGGGCCAACGTCCTGACTTTC.

V usage is TRBV30 and J usage is TRBJ1-2, with 7 bases aligning to TRBD1. Trimming cost V 2 bases and J 4 bases; bases outside gene matches: 4. The CDR3 sequence is 13 residues long. Germline CDR1 reads GTSNPN; CDR2 reads SVGIG (reference sequence). Here the CDR3 DNA reads TGTGCCTGGAGTCTGGACAGGCTCTATGGCTACACCTTC. Translation: CAWSLDRLYGYTF.

The count of this clone is one. The rearrangement links TRBV7-8 to TRBJ2-7; TRBD1 matches 8 bases. Looked up from germline, CDR1 is SGHVS and CDR2 is FQNEAQ. V shed 3 bases, J shed 2 bases, and the junction held 9 bases outside the gene matches. The CDR3 spans 16 residues. CDR3 sequence: CASSFETRGLTYEQYF. The CDR3 nucleotides are TGTGCCAGCAGCTTTGAGACCAGGGGGCTCACCTACGAGCAGTACTTC.

Only one count was recorded for this clone. The genes are TRBV3-1 (or the pseudogene TRBV3-2) and TRBJ1-1; D gene uncertain. Germline V lookup: CDR1 LGHDT, CDR2 YNNKEL (reference sequence). The CDR3 is 15 residues long. The V end was cut by 3 bases, the J end by 5 bases, with 16 bases between. The CDR3 region has the DNA TGTGCCAGCAGCCAGGCAGTTCATGGGCTTACTGAAGCTTTCTTT. Encoded protein: CASSQAVHGLTEAFF.

This clone was seen only a few times. The chain employs TRBV10-3 and TRBJ2-5; TRBD2 aligns across 10 bases. V shed 10 bases, J shed 1 base, and the junction held 6 bases outside the gene matches. The CDR3 is 14 amino acids. Germline CDR1 ENHRY, CDR2 SYGVKD. As DNA, the CDR3 is TGTGCCACCGGACTAGCGGATACCCAAGAGACCCAGTACTTC. It translates to CATGLADTQETQYF.

V and J are TRBV6-5 and TRBJ2-7, with D unclear. This CDR3 comprises 14 residues. Trimming removed 6 bases at V and 4 bases at J, with 16 bases between. Germline V CDR1 and CDR2: MNHEY, SVGAGI. The CDR3: CASSPVGRPYEQYF. CDR3 nucleotide sequence: TGTGCCAGCAGCCCCGTGGGCCGCCCTTACGAGCAGTACTTC.